The entry below describes one TCR beta chain. Seattle's enrolled individuals joined amid active infection and were then monitored longitudinally. The CDR3 totals 14 residues. Trimming removed 8 bases from V and 5 bases from J; junction bases left unmatched: 11. The germline gives CDR1 SQVTM, CDR2 ANQGSEA. This record comes from a study of blood T cell repertoires in COVID-19. Data came from immunoSEQ multiplex PCR; TCRdb stores just in-frame clones and leaves some out. The table has 250,000 to 300,000 clones, 80% to 90% seen once. The sample consisted of peripheral blood. This TCR derives from a woman between 25 and 40 years old with COVID-19, enrolled during active disease. V and J are TRBV29-1 and TRBJ2-1, with 8 positions matching TRBD2. The CDR3 loop reads CSSGGDYRNNEQFF. Here the CDR3 DNA reads TGCAGCTCGGGGGGGGACTATCGAAACAATGAGCAGTTCTTC.